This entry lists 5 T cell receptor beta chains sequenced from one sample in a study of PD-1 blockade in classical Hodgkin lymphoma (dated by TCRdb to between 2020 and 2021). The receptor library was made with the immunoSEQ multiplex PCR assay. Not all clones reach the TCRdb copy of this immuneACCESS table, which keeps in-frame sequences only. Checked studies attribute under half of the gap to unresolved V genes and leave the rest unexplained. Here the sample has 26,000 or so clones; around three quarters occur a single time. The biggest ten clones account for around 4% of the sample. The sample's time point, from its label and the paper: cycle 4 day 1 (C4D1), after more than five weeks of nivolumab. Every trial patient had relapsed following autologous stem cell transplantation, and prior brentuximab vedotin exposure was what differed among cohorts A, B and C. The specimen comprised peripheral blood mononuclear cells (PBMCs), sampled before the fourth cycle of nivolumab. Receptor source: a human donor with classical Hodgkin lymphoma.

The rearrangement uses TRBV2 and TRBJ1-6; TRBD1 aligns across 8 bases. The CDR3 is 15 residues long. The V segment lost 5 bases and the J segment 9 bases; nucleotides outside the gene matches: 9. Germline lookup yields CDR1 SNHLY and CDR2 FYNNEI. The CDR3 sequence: CASSPGQGGLSPLHF. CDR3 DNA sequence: TGTGCCAGCAGTCCCGGACAGGGCGGGCTTTCACCCCTCCACTTT.

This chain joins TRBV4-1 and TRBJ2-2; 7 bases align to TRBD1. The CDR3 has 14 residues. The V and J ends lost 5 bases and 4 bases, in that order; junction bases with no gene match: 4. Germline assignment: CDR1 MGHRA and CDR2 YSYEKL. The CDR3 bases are TGCGCCAGCAGCTATTGGGACAGCACCGGGGAGCTGTTTTTT. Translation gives CASSYWDSTGELFF.

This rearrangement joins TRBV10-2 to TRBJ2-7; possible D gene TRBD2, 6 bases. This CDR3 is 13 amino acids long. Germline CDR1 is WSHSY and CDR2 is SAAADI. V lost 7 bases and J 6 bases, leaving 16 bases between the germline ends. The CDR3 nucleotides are TGCGCCAGCACGGCTAACGGGGGTCCCGAGCAGTACTTC. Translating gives CASTANGGPEQYF.

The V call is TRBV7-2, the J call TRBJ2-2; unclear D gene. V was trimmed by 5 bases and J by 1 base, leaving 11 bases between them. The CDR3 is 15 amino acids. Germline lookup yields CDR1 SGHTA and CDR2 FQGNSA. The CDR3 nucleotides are TGTGCCAGCAGCCCCTCCCTAGGGAACACCGGGGAGCTGTTTTTT. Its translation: CASSPSLGNTGELFF.

The CDR3 DNA follows: TGTGCCAGCAGTTATAACAGGGTTCACCAAGAGACCCAGTACTTC. Its protein is CASSYNRVHQETQYF. This chain joins TRBV6-5 and TRBJ2-5; possible D gene TRBD1, 6 bases. Germline V gene lookup returns CDR1 MNHEY and CDR2 SVGAGI. V was shortened by 3 bases and J by 0 bases, with 11 bases between the two germline ends. There are 15 residues in the CDR3.